Ten or more counts support the clone carrying this T cell receptor (beta chain). This CDR3 contains 12 residues. V lost 10 bases and J lost 9; bases outside the gene matches: 7. In germline, CDR1 is KGHDR, CDR2 SFDVKD. TCRdb fed the 5' RACE reads into MiXCR, producing one record per CDR3 protein. Here the sample spans about 120,000 distinct CDR3 sequences, 22% being singletons. The data originate from a study of T-cell memory formation after mild COVID-19. Sequences were obtained from PBMCs or a T cell subset sorted from them (not recorded which). This sequence joins TRBV24-1 and TRBJ2-1; 8 bases fit TRBD2. The sequence came from a young man who had mild COVID-19 (a few samples of this study predate the infection). Cell type and time point are not known. CDR3 sequence reads: CATDSGIGEQFF. CDR3 DNA sequence: TGTGCCACAGATAGCGGGATAGGTGAGCAGTTCTTC.